This passage covers 8 T cell receptor beta chains from one sample sequenced in a study. TCRdb analysed the 5' RACE reads with MiXCR anew, one entry per CDR3 protein. The table shows under 65,000 distinct CDR3 sequences, with roughly 28% occurring only once. Sequenced material: tumor-infiltrating memory CD4+ T cells sorted from the breast tumor. Subset defined: memory CD4+ T cells, CD4+CD45RO+CD25-. These TCRs come from a female donor with breast cancer.

The chain couples TRBV5-1 to TRBJ2-7; D not resolved. The CDR3 sequence is 14 residues long. Trimming removed 4 bases at V and 5 bases at J, with 16 bases between. Germline lookup yields CDR1 SGHRS and CDR2 YFSETQ. The CDR3 DNA reads TGCGCCAGCAGCCCGGGCCTCCCAGTCGACGAGCAGTACTTC. It yields the protein CASSPGLPVDEQYF.

In this sample, this clonotype turned up many times. CDR3 sequence: CASRIAGGYNEQFF. CDR3 nucleotides: TGCGCCAGCCGAATAGCGGGGGGATACAATGAGCAGTTCTTC. This chain uses TRBV5-1 with TRBJ2-1; 10 nucleotides match TRBD2. Germline-derived CDR1 and CDR2 are SGHRS and YFSETQ. V was pared by 7 bases and J by 4 bases, with 5 bases of the junction left unmatched. The CDR3 extends over 14 amino acids. Supplemented by reference TRBV5-1 and TRBJ2-1, the full variable domain reads KAGVTQTPRYLIKTRGQQVTLSCSPISGHRSVSWYQQTPGQGLQFLFEYFSETQRNKGNFPGRFSGRQFSNSRSEMNVSTLELGDSALYLCASRIAGGYNEQFFGPGTRLTVL.

V is TRBV15 and J is TRBJ2-3, with D possibly matching TRBD2 (6 bases). Germline V lookup: CDR1 LNHNV, CDR2 YYDKDF (reference sequence). There are 17 residues in the CDR3. V was cut by 0 bases and J by 0 bases, with 13 bases left in between. The CDR3 loop reads CATSREQRTTSTDTQYF. The DNA for the CDR3 is TGTGCCACCAGCAGAGAACAGCGGACTACTAGCACAGATACGCAGTATTTT. Full variable domain (rest looked up from reference TRBV15 and TRBJ2-3): DAMVIQNPRYQVTQFGKPVTLSCSQTLNHNVMYWYQQKSSQAPKLLFHYYDKDFNNEADTPDNFQSRRPNTSFCFLDIRSPGLGDTAMYLCATSREQRTTSTDTQYFGPGTRLTVL.

The chain employs TRBV29-1 and TRBJ1-3, with D perhaps matching TRBD1 (6 bases). Deletions cut 6 bases from V and 0 bases from J, with 15 bases between. CDR3 size: 15 residues. Germline lookup yields CDR1 SQVTM and CDR2 ANQGSEA. Here the CDR3 reads CSVDFGQSSGNTIYF. For the CDR3, the DNA is TGCAGCGTGGACTTCGGACAGAGCTCTGGAAACACCATATATTTT.

This clonotype was seen more than once but under ten times. This chain links TRBV7-2 with TRBJ1-6; D call uncertain. Trimming removed 5 bases from V and 9 bases from J, with 17 bases in between. This CDR3 comprises 15 residues. Germline CDR1 and CDR2: SGHTA and FQGNSA. In DNA form, the CDR3 reads TGTGCCAGCAGCCAACAGACACACCGAGGTTCACCCCTCCACTTT. It encodes CASSQQTHRGSPLHF.

The sample holds a few counts of this clonotype. V usage is TRBV6-1 and J usage is TRBJ1-5, with D hard to call. Trimming left V 4 bases short and J 2 bases short, with 12 bases between. The CDR3 is 15 amino acids. CDR1 MNHNS and CDR2 SASEGT come from the germline V gene. DNA for the CDR3: TGTGCCAGCAGTGGCGCCCCCAAAGGCAATCAGCCCCAGCATTTT. Its translation: CASSGAPKGNQPQHF.

The chain has TRBV24-1 and TRBJ1-5, with 7 bases matching TRBD1. The CDR3 runs 15 residues. V shed 3 bases and J 7 bases; nucleotides not matched to a gene: 8. Germline CDR1 reads KGHDR; CDR2 reads SFDVKD. The CDR3 sequence: CATSDNAARGQPQHF. As DNA, the CDR3 is TGTGCCACCAGTGATAATGCAGCCAGGGGGCAGCCCCAGCATTTT.

V usage is TRBV29-1 and J usage is TRBJ1-1; D remains ambiguous. V lost 5 bases and J lost 6, with 10 bases in between. The length of the CDR3 is 11 residues. Germline V gives CDR1 SQVTM, CDR2 ANQGSEA. CDR3 DNA: TGCAGCGTTTTCAGTGGCGCTGAAGCTTTCTTT. Translating it yields CSVFSGAEAFF.